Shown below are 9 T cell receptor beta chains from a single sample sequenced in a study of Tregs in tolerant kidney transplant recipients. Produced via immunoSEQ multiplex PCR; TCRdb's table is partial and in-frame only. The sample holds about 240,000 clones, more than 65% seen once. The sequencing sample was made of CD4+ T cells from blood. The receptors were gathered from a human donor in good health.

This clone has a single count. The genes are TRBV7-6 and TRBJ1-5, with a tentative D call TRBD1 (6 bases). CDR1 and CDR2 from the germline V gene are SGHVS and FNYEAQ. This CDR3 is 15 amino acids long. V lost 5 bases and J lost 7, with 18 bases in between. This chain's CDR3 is CASSPGGAGVQPQHF. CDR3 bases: TGTGCCAGCAGCCCAGGCGGGGCAGGGGTCCAGCCCCAGCATTTT.

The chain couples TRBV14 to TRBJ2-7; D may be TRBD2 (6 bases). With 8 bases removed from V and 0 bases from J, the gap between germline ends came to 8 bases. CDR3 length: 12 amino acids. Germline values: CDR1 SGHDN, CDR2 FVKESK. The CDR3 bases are TGTGCCAGCGGGGGGTTCTCCTACGAGCAGTACTTC. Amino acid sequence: CASGGFSYEQYF.

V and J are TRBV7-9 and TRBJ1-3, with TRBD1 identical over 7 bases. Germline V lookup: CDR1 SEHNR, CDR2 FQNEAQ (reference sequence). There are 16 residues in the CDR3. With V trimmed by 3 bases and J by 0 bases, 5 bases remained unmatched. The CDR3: CASSFRQGDSGNTIYF. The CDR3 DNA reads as TGTGCCAGCAGCTTCCGACAGGGAGACTCTGGAAACACCATATATTTT.

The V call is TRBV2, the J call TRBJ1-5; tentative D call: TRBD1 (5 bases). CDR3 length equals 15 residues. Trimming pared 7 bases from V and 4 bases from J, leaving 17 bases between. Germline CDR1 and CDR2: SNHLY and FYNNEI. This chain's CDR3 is CASNRNGAGNQPQHF. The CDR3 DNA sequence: TGTGCCAGCAACAGGAATGGAGCTGGGAATCAGCCCCAGCATTTT. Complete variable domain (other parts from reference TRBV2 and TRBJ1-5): EPEVTQTPSHQVTQMGQEVILRCVPISNHLYFYWYRQILGQKVEFLVSFYNNEISEKSEIFDDQFSVERPDGSNFTLKIRSTKLEDSAMYFCASNRNGAGNQPQHFGDGTRLSIL.

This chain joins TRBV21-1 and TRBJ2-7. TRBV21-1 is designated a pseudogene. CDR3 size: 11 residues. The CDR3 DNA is TGTGCCGGCGTCTTCTGGGGGGAGCAGTACTTC. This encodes CAGVFWGEQYF.

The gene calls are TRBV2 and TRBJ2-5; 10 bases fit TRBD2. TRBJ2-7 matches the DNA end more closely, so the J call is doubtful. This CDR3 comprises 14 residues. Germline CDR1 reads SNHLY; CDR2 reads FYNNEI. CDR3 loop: CASRLAGVSYEQYF. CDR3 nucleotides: TGTGCCAGCAGGCTAGCGGGGGTCTCCTACGAGCAGTACTTC.

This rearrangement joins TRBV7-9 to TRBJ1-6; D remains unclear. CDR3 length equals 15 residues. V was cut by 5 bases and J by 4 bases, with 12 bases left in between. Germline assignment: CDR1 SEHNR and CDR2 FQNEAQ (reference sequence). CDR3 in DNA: TGTGCCAGCAGCCTCGCCGGGGTTTATAATTCACCCCTCCACTTT. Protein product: CASSLAGVYNSPLHF. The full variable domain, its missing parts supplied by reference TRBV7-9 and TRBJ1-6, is DTGVSQNPRHKITKRGQNVTFRCDPISEHNRLYWYRQTLGQGPEFLTYFQNEAQLEKSRLLSDRFSAERPKGSFSTLEIQRTEQGDSAMYLCASSLAGVYNSPLHFGNGTRLTVT.

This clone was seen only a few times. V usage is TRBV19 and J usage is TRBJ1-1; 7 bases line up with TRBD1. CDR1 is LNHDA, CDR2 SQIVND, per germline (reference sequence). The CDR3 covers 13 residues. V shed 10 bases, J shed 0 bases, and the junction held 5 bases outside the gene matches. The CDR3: CATGGTMNTEAFF. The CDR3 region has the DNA TGTGCCACAGGGGGGACAATGAACACTGAAGCTTTCTTT.

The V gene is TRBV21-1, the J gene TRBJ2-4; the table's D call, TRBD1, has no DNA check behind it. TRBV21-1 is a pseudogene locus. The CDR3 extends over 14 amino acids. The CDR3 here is CASSYGTGDNIQYF. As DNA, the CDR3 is TGTGCCAGCAGCTACGGGACAGGGGACAACATTCAGTACTTC.